The 21 T cell receptor beta chains in this list originate from one sample, sequenced in a study of control samples from healthy donors and cancer patients. Measured with immunoSEQ multiplex PCR; TCRdb has only the in-frame clones, and not every one. The table records about 130,000 clones, 80% to 95% of them present only once. The specimen sequenced was blood. The receptors stem from a man aged 18-30 years in good health.

The gene calls are TRBV27 and TRBJ2-7; D unresolved. The CDR3 has 13 amino acids. V lost 0 bases, J lost 6 bases, and 9 bases lay in between. Germline CDR1 MNHEY, CDR2 SMNVEV (reference sequence). The chain's CDR3 is CASSLSGNPEQYF. In nucleotides, the CDR3 is TGTGCCAGCAGTTTATCGGGTAACCCCGAGCAGTACTTC.

The chain carries TRBV6-2 or TRBV6-3 and TRBJ1-6; tentative D call: TRBD1 (5 bases). The germline V gene has CDR1 MNHEY and CDR2 SVGEGT. CDR3 length: 16 residues. V was pared by 5 bases and J by 0 bases, with 11 bases between. CDR3 sequence (DNA): TGTGCCAGCAGTCTGGTTGGGGGCTCCTATAATTCACCCCTCCACTTT. It codes for CASSLVGGSYNSPLHF.

The CDR3 nucleotides are TGTGCCACCAGCAGACCCCGGGCAGGGGACACTGAAGCTTTCTTT. Translating it yields CATSRPRAGDTEAFF. V usage is TRBV15 and J usage is TRBJ1-1, with a tentative D call TRBD1 (6 bases). The V end was cut by 2 bases, the J end by 3 bases, with 13 bases between. The CDR3 is 15 amino acids. Germline assignment: CDR1 LNHNV and CDR2 YYDKDF (reference sequence).

V is TRBV5-4 and J is TRBJ2-1, with D possibly being TRBD1 (5 bases). Trimming removed 0 bases from V and 9 bases from J, with 10 bases in between. CDR3 size: 13 residues. Germline V gives CDR1 SGHNT, CDR2 YYREEE (reference sequence). DNA for the CDR3: TGTGCCAGCAGCTTGGATCGAGACAGTGAGCAGTTCTTC. Its protein product is CASSLDRDSEQFF.

The CDR3: CASSLTVRGTSGDPDTQYF. The CDR3 nucleotides are TGTGCCAGCAGCTTAACGGTACGGGGGACTAGCGGGGATCCAGATACGCAGTATTTT. V gene TRBV11-2 combines with J gene TRBJ2-3; TRBD2 agrees at 13 bases. This CDR3 region has 19 residues. The V gene's germline CDR1 is SGHAT and CDR2 FQNNGV. V shed 2 bases and J 4 bases; nucleotides not matched to a gene: 12.

The CDR3 nucleotides are TGTGCCAGTAGTATGGAAGGTTATAGCAATCAGCCCCAGCATTTT. Its translation is CASSMEGYSNQPQHF. The chain has TRBV19 and TRBJ1-5, with D unresolved. The CDR3 consists of 15 residues. Germline V gene lookup returns CDR1 LNHDA and CDR2 SQIVND (reference sequence). Trimming removed 3 bases from V and 0 bases from J, with 9 bases in between.

This sequence joins TRBV2 and TRBJ1-5, with D perhaps matching TRBD1 (5 bases). Germline assignment: CDR1 SNHLY and CDR2 FYNNEI. The CDR3 sequence is 14 residues long. V was trimmed by 7 bases and J by 5 bases, leaving 15 bases between them. CDR3 nucleotides: TGTGCCAGCACCCAGGAGGACACCTATCAGCCCCAGCATTTT. It specifies CASTQEDTYQPQHF.

The genes are TRBV19 and TRBJ2-7; 7 bases fit TRBD1. The trim removed 6 bases at V and 3 bases at J, leaving 11 bases unmatched. The CDR3 contains 15 residues. In germline, CDR1 is LNHDA, CDR2 SQIVND (reference sequence). CDR3 in DNA: TGTGCCAGTAGCGATAGGACAGGCACAAACTACGAGCAGTACTTC. This sequence encodes CASSDRTGTNYEQYF.

The chain is built from TRBV4-1 and TRBJ1-4; 7 bases line up with TRBD1. Trimming at V came to 4 bases and at J to 2 bases, leaving 4 bases not matched to a gene. The CDR3 has 15 amino acids. Germline lookup yields CDR1 MGHRA and CDR2 YSYEKL. CDR3 amino acids: CASSRQQGTNEKLFF. CDR3 nucleotides: TGCGCCAGCAGCCGCCAACAGGGGACTAATGAAAAACTGTTTTTT.

This clone was recorded a few times. The rearrangement links TRBV6-5 to TRBJ1-5; 7 bases agree with TRBD1. Germline V gives CDR1 MNHEY, CDR2 SVGAGI. This CDR3 is 15 amino acids long. Unmatched junction bases numbered 7, after V lost 6 bases and J lost 2 bases. The CDR3 loop reads CASSPTGSGNQPQHF. CDR3 coding DNA: TGTGCCAGCAGCCCGACAGGGTCGGGCAATCAGCCCCAGCATTTT.

J is TRBJ1-2 and V is TRBV4-1; D uncertain. CDR1 and CDR2 from the germline V gene are MGHRA and YSYEKL. The CDR3 runs to 14 residues. V shed 4 bases and J shed 2 bases, with 11 bases lying between them. The CDR3 sequence: CASSPLDQNYGYTF. CDR3 DNA sequence: TGCGCCAGCAGCCCTCTCGACCAGAACTATGGCTACACCTTC.

This chain uses TRBV5-1 with TRBJ2-1, with D possibly called TRBD1 or TRBD2 (7 bases each). There are 14 residues in the CDR3. V was pared by 4 bases and J by 5 bases, with 13 bases between. Per germline, CDR1 SGHRS and CDR2 YFSETQ. CDR3 amino acids: CASSPAGGDNEQFF. CDR3 nucleotide sequence: TGCGCCAGCAGCCCCGCAGGGGGGGACAATGAGCAGTTCTTC. Complete variable domain (other parts from reference TRBV5-1 and TRBJ2-1): KAGVTQTPRYLIKTRGQQVTLSCSPISGHRSVSWYQQTPGQGLQFLFEYFSETQRNKGNFPGRFSGRQFSNSRSEMNVSTLELGDSALYLCASSPAGGDNEQFFGPGTRLTVL.

This sequence joins TRBV29-1 and TRBJ1-1; no firm D call. Per germline, CDR1 SQVTM and CDR2 ANQGSEA. The V end was cut by 7 bases, the J end by 2 bases, with 5 bases between. The CDR3 runs to 10 residues. The CDR3 DNA reads as TGCAGCGGTGGAAACACTGAAGCTTTCTTT. As protein: CSGGNTEAFF. Together with reference TRBV29-1 and TRBJ1-1, the CDR3 gives the full variable domain: SAVISQKPSRDICQRGTSLTIQCQVDSQVTMMFWYRQQPGQSLTLIATANQGSEATYESGFVIDKFPISRPNLTFSTLTVSNMSPEDSSIYLCSGGNTEAFFGQGTRLTVV.

V gene TRBV11-2 combines with J gene TRBJ2-1; no definite D call. The CDR3 has 15 residues. Germline lookup yields CDR1 SGHAT and CDR2 FQNNGV. The V and J ends lost 5 bases and 0 bases respectively, with 11 bases between them. The chain's CDR3 is CASSPRMSSYNEQFF. The DNA for the CDR3 is TGTGCCAGCAGCCCTAGGATGAGCTCCTACAATGAGCAGTTCTTC.

This sequence joins TRBV2 and TRBJ2-2, with D tentatively TRBD1 (6 bases). Trimming left V 5 bases short and J 7 bases short, with 17 bases between. The germline V gene encodes CDR1 SNHLY and CDR2 FYNNEI. This CDR3 comprises 15 residues. CDR3 residues: CASSSTGFWSGELFF. The CDR3 DNA reads TGTGCCAGCAGTAGTACAGGGTTCTGGAGCGGGGAGCTGTTTTTT.

This clone was seen once. The genes are TRBV12-2 and TRBJ2-1; TRBD1 was called by the table and not checked on the DNA. TRBV12-2 is classified as a pseudogene. The CDR3 loop spans 16 amino acids. The CDR3 DNA reads as TGTGCAAGTCGCTTGAAGGCCAGGGGGGTCTACAATGAGCAGTTCTTC. Protein sequence: CASRLKARGVYNEQFF.

The chain recombines TRBV20-1 with TRBJ2-2, with D possibly TRBD1 on 5 matching bases. The CDR3 loop spans 13 amino acids. Germline V gives CDR1 DFQATT, CDR2 SNEGSKA (reference sequence). The germline V and J ends were trimmed by 3 bases and 4 bases, with 9 bases remaining between them. The CDR3 DNA reads as TGCAGTGCTAGTACCAGGGTCACCGGGGAGCTGTTTTTT. Its translation is CSASTRVTGELFF.

The CDR3 nucleotides read TGTGCCAGCAGCGCGGACAGGGAAGATGAGCAGTTCTTC. Protein sequence: CASSADREDEQFF. The chain carries TRBV6-5 and TRBJ2-1; 8 bases line up with TRBD1. Trimming cost V 6 bases and J 8 bases; bases outside gene matches: 6. CDR3 length: 13 amino acids. Germline assignment: CDR1 MNHEY and CDR2 SVGAGI.

The V and J genes are TRBV7-9 and TRBJ2-2, with 8 nucleotides matching TRBD1. The CDR3 is 14 residues long. Germline V gene data show CDR1 as SEHNR and CDR2 as FQNEAQ (reference sequence). Germline trimming cut 10 bases from V and 0 bases from J; bases unmatched to any gene: 4. CDR3 residues: CATRGQANTGELFF. The DNA of the CDR3 is TGTGCCACCCGGGGACAGGCGAACACCGGGGAGCTGTTTTTT. The complete variable domain, with remaining parts taken from reference TRBV7-9 and TRBJ2-2, reads DTGVSQNPRHKITKRGQNVTFRCDPISEHNRLYWYRQTLGQGPEFLTYFQNEAQLEKSRLLSDRFSAERPKGSFSTLEIQRTEQGDSAMYLCATRGQANTGELFFGEGSRLTVL.

This clone is a singleton in its sample. This sequence joins TRBV30 and TRBJ2-2; no clear D gene. Germline V gives CDR1 GTSNPN, CDR2 SVGIG (reference sequence). V lost 3 bases, J lost 1 base, and 12 bases lay in between. The CDR3 consists of 15 residues. This CDR3 is CAWSARLMNTGELFF. The CDR3 DNA reads TGTGCCTGGAGCGCTCGGCTGATGAACACCGGGGAGCTGTTTTTT.

This clone appeared once. The chain combines TRBV4-1 with TRBJ1-6, with 9 bases lining up with TRBD1. Germline loops: CDR1 MGHRA, CDR2 YSYEKL. The junction had 10 bases not matched to a gene; V was cut back by 3 bases and J by 10 bases. The CDR3 runs to 16 residues. CDR3 DNA sequence: TGCGCCAGCAGCCATCCGGGCCGGGACAGGGACTCACCCCTCCACTTT. This codes for CASSHPGRDRDSPLHF.